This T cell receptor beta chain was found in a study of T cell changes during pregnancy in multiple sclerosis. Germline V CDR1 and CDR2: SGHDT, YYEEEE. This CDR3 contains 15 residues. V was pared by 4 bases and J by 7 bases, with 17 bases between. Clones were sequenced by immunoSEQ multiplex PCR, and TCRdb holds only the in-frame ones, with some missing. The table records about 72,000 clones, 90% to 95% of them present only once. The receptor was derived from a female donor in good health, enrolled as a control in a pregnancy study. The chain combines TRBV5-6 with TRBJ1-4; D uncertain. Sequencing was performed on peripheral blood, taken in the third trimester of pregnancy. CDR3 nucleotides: TGTGCCAGCAGCCGTGCGAGGGAGGAGGGTGAAAAACTGTTTTTT. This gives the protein CASSRAREEGEKLFF.